This TCR beta chain was recovered during a study of blood T cell repertoires in COVID-19 (dated by TCRdb to 2018 to 2021). The study in broad terms: Collaborator samples came from the United States, Italy and Spain and covered acute and convalescent phases of COVID-19. Sample metadata almost always included a de-identified subject ID, COVID-19 status, age in years and sex. The dataset comprised deeply sampled blood TCRbeta repertoires from subjects exposed to, actively infected with, or recovered from COVID-19. Samples came from the ongoing ImmuneRACE study (first 160 participants) plus 1,254 subjects from 6 global collaborators. The repertoires were released in a freely available public database meant as a resource for research on the immune response to SARS-CoV-2. HLA class I and class II types, where available, came from metadata supplied by the sample provider rather than from assay-based typing. The material from the prospective study consisted of cDNA or gDNA derived from T cells, B-cell-depleted T cells, or PBMCs. The investigation overall reported the following: How much clinical and demographic metadata was included differed by source and by participant, and the metadata was provided uncurated.

A second Seattle source provided samples from volunteer blood donors who had recovered from COVID-19. Each collaborating institution followed its own protocols to collect whole blood in K2EDTA tubes. For TCRbeta analysis, collaborators shipped samples as frozen whole blood, isolated PBMCs, or DNA extracted from either of those sample types. Details on this clone: Its antigen remains unidentified. No much larger clone is present one base from it, and per-base qualities are unavailable.

The immunoSEQ Assay, a bias-controlled multiplex PCR, was used to amplify TCRbeta CDR3 regions from genomic DNA. Under the source paper's analysis protocol: The number of nucleated cells in each sample was estimated from the amplification of reference gene primers within the assay. To quantify the absolute abundance of each unique TCRbeta CDR3 rearrangement, sequence reads were collapsed and filtered. For each sample, productive Simpson clonality was calculated by taking the square root of Simpson's diversity index across productive rearrangements. This is the immuneACCESS table as TCRdb keeps it, with only in-frame sequences that have V and J called. A part of the clones is gone; compared with another copy, unresolved V genes explain less than half, and the rest is unexplained. V and J calls and clone size are given by that table; D and trimming were obtained from the DNA. The sample table contains a few hundred thousand clones; only one count was recorded for around 90% of them. Of the sample, around 6.6% falls within the top ten clones.

The germline V gene sets CDR1 to MNHEY and CDR2 to SVGAGI. V is pruned by 5 bases and J by 8 bases, leaving 11 bases of the junction without a gene match. From its cysteine to its phenylalanine, the CDR3 spans 14 amino acids. The DNA shown is the 42-base CDR3, in frame from base 1. Sequenced sample: peripheral blood. The source of this sequence is a man younger than 30 who had recovered from COVID-19. The rearranged chain carries TRBV6-5 and TRBJ2-5, with 7 central nucleotides matching TRBD1. The CDR3 in this case is CASSHPLRGGTQYF. The DNA sequence reads TGTGCCAGCAGTCACCCTCTGCGAGGGGGCACCCAGTACTTC.